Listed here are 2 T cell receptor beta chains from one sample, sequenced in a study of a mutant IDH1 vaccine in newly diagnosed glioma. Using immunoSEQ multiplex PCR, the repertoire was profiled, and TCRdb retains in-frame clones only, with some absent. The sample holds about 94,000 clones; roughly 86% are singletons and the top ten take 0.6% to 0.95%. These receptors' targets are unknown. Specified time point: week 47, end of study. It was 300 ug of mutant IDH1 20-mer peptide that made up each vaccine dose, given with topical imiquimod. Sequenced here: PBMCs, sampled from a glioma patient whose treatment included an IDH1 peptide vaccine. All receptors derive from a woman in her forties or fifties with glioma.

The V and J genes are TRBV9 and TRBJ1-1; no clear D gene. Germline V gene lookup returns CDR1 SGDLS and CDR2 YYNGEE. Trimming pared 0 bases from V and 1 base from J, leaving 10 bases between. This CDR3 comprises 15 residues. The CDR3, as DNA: TGTGCCAGCAGCGTAGATCCGGGAGAGAACACTGAAGCTTTCTTT. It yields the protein CASSVDPGENTEAFF. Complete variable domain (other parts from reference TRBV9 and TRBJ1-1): DSGVTQTPKHLITATGQRVTLRCSPRSGDLSVYWYQQSLDQGLQFLIQYYNGEERAKGNILERFSAQQFPDLHSELNLSSLELGDSALYFCASSVDPGENTEAFFGQGTRLTVV.

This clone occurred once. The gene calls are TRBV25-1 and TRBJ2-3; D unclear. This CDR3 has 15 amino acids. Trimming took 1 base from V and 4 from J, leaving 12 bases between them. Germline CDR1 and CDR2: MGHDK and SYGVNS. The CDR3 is CASSEFSKSPDTQYF. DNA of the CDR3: TGTGCCAGCAGTGAATTTAGTAAGAGCCCAGATACGCAGTATTTT.